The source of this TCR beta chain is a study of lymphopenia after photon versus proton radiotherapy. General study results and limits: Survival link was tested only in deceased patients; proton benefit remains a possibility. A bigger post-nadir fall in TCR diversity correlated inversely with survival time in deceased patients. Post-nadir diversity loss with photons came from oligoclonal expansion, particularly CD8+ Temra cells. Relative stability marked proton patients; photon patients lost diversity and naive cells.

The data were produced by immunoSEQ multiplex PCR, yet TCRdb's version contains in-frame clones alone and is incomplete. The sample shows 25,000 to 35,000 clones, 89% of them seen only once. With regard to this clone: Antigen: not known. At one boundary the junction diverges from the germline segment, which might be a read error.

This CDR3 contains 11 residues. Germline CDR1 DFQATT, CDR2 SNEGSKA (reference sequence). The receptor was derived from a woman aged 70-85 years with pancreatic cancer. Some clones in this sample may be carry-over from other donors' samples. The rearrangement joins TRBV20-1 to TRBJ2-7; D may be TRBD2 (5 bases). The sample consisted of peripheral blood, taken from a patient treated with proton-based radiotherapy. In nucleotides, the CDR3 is TGCAGTGCTAGAGAGAGCGAGCGGTGGAACTTC. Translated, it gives CSARESERWNF.